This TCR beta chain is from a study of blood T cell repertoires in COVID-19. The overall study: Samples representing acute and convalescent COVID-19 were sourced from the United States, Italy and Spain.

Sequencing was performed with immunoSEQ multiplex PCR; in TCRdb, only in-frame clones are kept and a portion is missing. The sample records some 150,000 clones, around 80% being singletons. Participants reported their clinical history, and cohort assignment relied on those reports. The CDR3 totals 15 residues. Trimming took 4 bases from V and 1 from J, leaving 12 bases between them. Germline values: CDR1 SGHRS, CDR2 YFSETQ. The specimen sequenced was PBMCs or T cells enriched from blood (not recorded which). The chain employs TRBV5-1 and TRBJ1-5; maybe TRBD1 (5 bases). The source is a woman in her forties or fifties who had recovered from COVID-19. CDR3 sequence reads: CASSPQDGSNQPQHF. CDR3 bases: TGCGCCAGCAGCCCACAGGACGGGAGCAATCAGCCCCAGCATTTT.